The T cell receptor (beta chain) described here comes from a study of OX40 agonist ivuxolimab in advanced cancers. As for the study more broadly: Ivuxolimab, which targeted the costimulatory receptor OX40 (CD134), was an agonistic, fully human IgG2 monoclonal antibody. Of the roughly 54 dose-escalation patients, hepatocellular carcinoma was present in 19, melanoma in around 15, renal cell carcinoma in 9 and head and neck cancer in 9. Partial responses occurred in three dose-escalation patients, of whom one had hepatocellular carcinoma and two had cutaneous melanoma. Patients were allowed to have had prior anti-PD-1, anti-PD-L1 or anti-CTLA-4 therapy, and approximately 40% of the dose-escalation patients had been treated with checkpoint inhibitors. Intravenous ivuxolimab was administered to patients every 2 weeks at six dose levels: 0.01, 0.1, 0.3, 1.5, 3 and 10 mg/kg. A male proportion of 75% to 85% and a mean age of 60 years, ranging from roughly 23 to 80, were recorded for the dose-escalation cohort. The point of sequencing TCRbeta in the periphery was to test whether ivuxolimab changed TCR sequence diversity and drove clonal T-cell expansion. The monotherapy dose-escalation portion (N = 52 patients) of the phase I ivuxolimab trial is reported in the paper. Overall study results and their limits: Clonal expansion of both CD4+ and CD8+ blood T cells was observed from baseline to week 6 at doses 0.1 to 3.0 mg/kg. Which antigens the clonally expanded peripheral T cells were specific for was not determined. Partial responders in the 0.1-3.0 mg/kg groups had among the lowest normalized peripheral clonal expansion, especially among CD8+ T cells. Low levels of normalized T-cell clonal expansion were also seen in some patients who did not respond. After ivuxolimab, CD8+ T cells had more expanded clones than CD4+ T cells on average.

The trial excluded patients who had a history of autoimmune disease or were on systemic immunosuppression. In every dose cohort, peripheral blood was drawn for TCR sequencing at baseline, cycle 4 day 1, and cycle 7 day 1. Samples came from an open-label, multicenter, first-in-human phase I dose-escalation trial of ivuxolimab. Adults with locally advanced or metastatic melanoma, renal cell, hepatocellular, or head and neck squamous cell carcinoma were enrolled in the trial. Before TCR sequencing, CD4+ T cells and CD8+ T cells from peripheral blood were sorted into separate populations. For this clone: It lacks a known antigen. No much larger clone exists at a distance of one base, and base qualities are not known.

From cysteine to phenylalanine, the CDR3 is 15 amino acids long. The DNA shown is the 45-base CDR3, in frame from base 1. CDR1 and CDR2 are read off the germline V gene (reference sequence) as MNHNY and SVGAGI. Unmatched junction bases come to 10, with V trimmed by 6 bases and J by 2 bases. Genomic DNA was isolated from the sorted cells so that the TCRbeta CDR3 region could be sequenced. TCRbeta CDR3 regions were sequenced using the immunoSEQ Assay. This is the immuneACCESS table as TCRdb keeps it, with only in-frame sequences that have V and J called. A part of the clones is gone; compared with another copy, unresolved V genes explain less than half, and the rest is unexplained. The sample yields 55,000 to 65,000 clones; over 70% were counted once. The top ten clonotypes cover around 2% of the sample.

This material consisted of CD4+ or CD8+ T cells sorted from blood, taken in a trial of the OX40 agonist ivuxolimab. The chain joins TRBV6-6 to TRBJ2-7; the central 7 bases match TRBD1. This TCR derives from an adult with an advanced solid tumor such as melanoma, head and neck, liver or kidney cancer. The CDR3 protein is CASSRDSTPTYEQYF. DNA sequence: TGTGCCAGCAGCAGGGACAGCACACCAACCTACGAGCAGTACTTC.